The rows below give T cell receptor beta chains drawn from one sample of a study of early T cells in non-severe SARS-CoV-2 infection. TCRdb re-called the 5' RACE reads through MiXCR, storing one row per CDR3 protein. This table holds 55,000 to 75,000 distinct CDR3 sequences, under 15% found once. The sequenced sample consisted of whole blood. The receptors shown here come from an adult who was a healthcare worker with PCR-confirmed SARS-CoV-2 infection or an uninfected control (not recorded which). Each CDR3 is given with its conserved first and last residue. The order of the fields is CDR3 DNA, CDR3 protein, J gene, D gene, V gene, clone size. The D gene is left open where the match is weak. Clone sizes are given selectively: once, few, many, or a class where the clone is expanded.

CDR3 DNA: TGTGCCAGCAGCAACCGGGACGCCAACACCGGGGAGCTGTTTTTT
CDR3 protein: CASSNRDANTGELFF
J gene: TRBJ2-2
D gene: -
V gene: TRBV11-2
clone size: many

CDR3 DNA: TGTGCCAGCCTAAAGACGGGAGATTCACCCCTCCACTTT
CDR3 protein: CASLKTGDSPLHF
J gene: TRBJ1-6
D gene: -
V gene: TRBV7-9
clone size: -

CDR3 DNA: TGTGCCAGCAGCGGTAAGACTAGCGTCTACAATGAGCAGTTCTTC
CDR3 protein: CASSGKTSVYNEQFF
J gene: TRBJ2-1
D gene: TRBD2
V gene: TRBV7-6
clone size: many

CDR3 DNA: TGTGCCAGCAGTTATGGGGTCCATCAGCCCCAGCATTTT
CDR3 protein: CASSYGVHQPQHF
J gene: TRBJ1-5
D gene: -
V gene: TRBV27
clone size: -

CDR3 DNA: TGTGCCAGCAGCTTGGCTGCGGGACATCGAGAAAAACTGTTTTTT
CDR3 protein: CASSLAAGHREKLFF
J gene: TRBJ1-4
D gene: -
V gene: TRBV7-8
clone size: many

CDR3 DNA: TGCAGTGCTAGAGATTATAGAAGTCAGGGCGTCTATGGCTACACCTTC
CDR3 protein: CSARDYRSQGVYGYTF
J gene: TRBJ1-2
D gene: -
V gene: TRBV20-1
clone size: many

CDR3 DNA: TGCAGTGCTACCACTGGAAGCTCCTACAATGAGCAGTTCTTC
CDR3 protein: CSATTGSSYNEQFF
J gene: TRBJ2-1
D gene: -
V gene: TRBV20-1
clone size: many

CDR3 DNA: TGTGCCAGCAGCCCGCCAGTAGGGGGGTACAATGAGCAGTTCTTC
CDR3 protein: CASSPPVGGYNEQFF
J gene: TRBJ2-1
D gene: -
V gene: TRBV7-9
clone size: many

CDR3 DNA: TGCAGTGCTCGGGTAGCGGGGCCGTACGAGCAGTACTTC
CDR3 protein: CSARVAGPYEQYF
J gene: TRBJ2-7
D gene: TRBD2
V gene: TRBV20-1
clone size: many

CDR3 DNA: TGTGCCAGCAGTGTAATCTCCTCTGGCTATGGCTACACCTTC
CDR3 protein: CASSVISSGYGYTF
J gene: TRBJ1-2
D gene: -
V gene: TRBV28
clone size: -

CDR3 DNA: TGTGCCAGCAGTTTTGGACAGAACACAGATACGCAGTATTTT
CDR3 protein: CASSFGQNTDTQYF
J gene: TRBJ2-3
D gene: -
V gene: TRBV28
clone size: many

CDR3 DNA: TGTGCCAGCAGCTTACTCCCACTAGCGGGACTAGATGGGTTTACGTTCTTC
CDR3 protein: CASSLLPLAGLDGFTFF
J gene: TRBJ2-1
D gene: TRBD2
V gene: TRBV7-2
clone size: many

CDR3 DNA: TGTGCCAGCAGTTTAGAACAGGCATATGGCTACACCTTC
CDR3 protein: CASSLEQAYGYTF
J gene: TRBJ1-2
D gene: -
V gene: TRBV12-3/TRBV12-4
clone size: many

CDR3 DNA: TGTGCCAGCAGTCCGGGACAGGGCGCCTACGAGCAGTACTTC
CDR3 protein: CASSPGQGAYEQYF
J gene: TRBJ2-7
D gene: TRBD1
V gene: TRBV12-3/TRBV12-4
clone size: many

CDR3 DNA: TGTGCCAGCAGCGTAGGGGGACAGTCTGAAAAACTGTTTTTT
CDR3 protein: CASSVGGQSEKLFF
J gene: TRBJ1-4
D gene: TRBD1
V gene: TRBV9
clone size: -

CDR3 DNA: TGTGCCACCAGCAGAGATCCTAATCAGCCCCAGCATTTT
CDR3 protein: CATSRDPNQPQHF
J gene: TRBJ1-5
D gene: -
V gene: TRBV15
clone size: many

CDR3 DNA: TGTGCCATCAGTGAAGTGACAGGGGGCTACGAGCAGTACTTC
CDR3 protein: CAISEVTGGYEQYF
J gene: TRBJ2-7
D gene: TRBD1
V gene: TRBV10-3
clone size: many

CDR3 DNA: TGCAGCGTTGAGGACCCTATCAGGGGCTACGAGCAGTACTTC
CDR3 protein: CSVEDPIRGYEQYF
J gene: TRBJ2-7
D gene: -
V gene: TRBV29-1
clone size: many

CDR3 DNA: TGCAGTGCTAGAGATCTAGCTAGCGGGGCCCTCAATGAGCAGTTCTTC
CDR3 protein: CSARDLASGALNEQFF
J gene: TRBJ2-1
D gene: TRBD2
V gene: TRBV20-1
clone size: many

CDR3 DNA: TGTGCCAGCAGGAGGGCGAACACTGAAGCTTTCTTT
CDR3 protein: CASRRANTEAFF
J gene: TRBJ1-1
D gene: -
V gene: TRBV6-2/TRBV6-3
clone size: many

CDR3 DNA: TGCAGTGCCGCGGGACTAGCGGCGATCGGTGAGCAGTTCTTC
CDR3 protein: CSAAGLAAIGEQFF
J gene: TRBJ2-1
D gene: TRBD2
V gene: TRBV20-1
clone size: many

CDR3 DNA: TGTGCCAGCAGTCCATCGAAGGTTCGGTCGAACGGTGTTTCCTACGAGCAGTACTTC
CDR3 protein: CASSPSKVRSNGVSYEQYF
J gene: TRBJ2-7
D gene: -
V gene: TRBV28
clone size: many

CDR3 DNA: TGTGCCAGCAGCACCGGGGGGACAGGGATCGACGAGCAGTACTTC
CDR3 protein: CASSTGGTGIDEQYF
J gene: TRBJ2-7
D gene: TRBD1
V gene: TRBV12-3/TRBV12-4
clone size: many

CDR3 DNA: TGTGCCAGCAGCTTAGCGGTCCCCTACGAGCAGTACTTC
CDR3 protein: CASSLAVPYEQYF
J gene: TRBJ2-7
D gene: -
V gene: TRBV5-6
clone size: many

CDR3 DNA: TGTGCCAGCAGTTTAAACTCGGGGCAGGGATCCTACGAGCAGTACTTC
CDR3 protein: CASSLNSGQGSYEQYF
J gene: TRBJ2-7
D gene: -
V gene: TRBV12-3/TRBV12-4
clone size: many

CDR3 DNA: TGCGCCAGCAGCTTGGTATATCGCGGGAGTTACCACAATGAGCAGTTCTTC
CDR3 protein: CASSLVYRGSYHNEQFF
J gene: TRBJ2-1
D gene: TRBD2
V gene: TRBV5-1
clone size: many

CDR3 DNA: TGTGCCAGCAGAGGACCGGGGGAAAAACTGTTTTTT
CDR3 protein: CASRGPGEKLFF
J gene: TRBJ1-4
D gene: -
V gene: TRBV25-1
clone size: many

CDR3 DNA: TGCAGTGCTAGTAGGGTAGCGGGGGCAGCAGATACGCAGTATTTT
CDR3 protein: CSASRVAGAADTQYF
J gene: TRBJ2-3
D gene: TRBD2
V gene: TRBV20-1
clone size: many

CDR3 DNA: TGTGCCAGCAGATTTAACAATGAGCAGTTCTTC
CDR3 protein: CASRFNNEQFF
J gene: TRBJ2-1
D gene: -
V gene: TRBV7-9
clone size: many

CDR3 DNA: TGTGCCAGCAGCAAAAAGTACTGGGACACTGAAGCTTTCTTT
CDR3 protein: CASSKKYWDTEAFF
J gene: TRBJ1-1
D gene: -
V gene: TRBV28
clone size: -

CDR3 DNA: TGTGCCAGCGGGGGGGGCGAGAGCAATCAGCCCCAGCATTTT
CDR3 protein: CASGGGESNQPQHF
J gene: TRBJ1-5
D gene: -
V gene: TRBV27
clone size: few

CDR3 DNA: TGTGCCAGCAGAGGGGACACGTACGAGCAGTACTTC
CDR3 protein: CASRGDTYEQYF
J gene: TRBJ2-7
D gene: -
V gene: TRBV12-3/TRBV12-4
clone size: many

CDR3 DNA: TGCAGCGTTGAGCTAGCGGGAGTCCAAGAGACCCAGTACTTC
CDR3 protein: CSVELAGVQETQYF
J gene: TRBJ2-5
D gene: TRBD2
V gene: TRBV29-1
clone size: many

CDR3 DNA: TGTGCCACCATAATGGGACTCTCCGGCGAGCAGTACTTC
CDR3 protein: CATIMGLSGEQYF
J gene: TRBJ2-7
D gene: -
V gene: TRBV6-1
clone size: many

CDR3 DNA: TGTGCCAGCAGGGCGGGTCGAGCAGGCGGTAATACGCAGTATTTT
CDR3 protein: CASRAGRAGGNTQYF
J gene: TRBJ2-3
D gene: -
V gene: TRBV28
clone size: -

CDR3 DNA: TGTGCCAGCTCAGCTAATTCCGGGACAGGAGATGGCTACACCTTC
CDR3 protein: CASSANSGTGDGYTF
J gene: TRBJ1-2
D gene: TRBD1
V gene: TRBV18
clone size: many

CDR3 DNA: TGTGCCAGCAATCGGGGAGGCGAGCAGTACTTC
CDR3 protein: CASNRGGEQYF
J gene: TRBJ2-7
D gene: -
V gene: TRBV6-6
clone size: many

CDR3 DNA: TGTGCCAGCAGTAGAACTAGCGCTCAGAGCTCCTACAATGAGCAGTTCTTC
CDR3 protein: CASSRTSAQSSYNEQFF
J gene: TRBJ2-1
D gene: TRBD2
V gene: TRBV27
clone size: many

CDR3 DNA: TGTGCCAGCAGTCCCCGGGACTACTCCTACGAGCAGTACTTC
CDR3 protein: CASSPRDYSYEQYF
J gene: TRBJ2-7
D gene: TRBD2
V gene: TRBV27
clone size: many

CDR3 DNA: TGCGCCAGCAGCAATCTCCGGGCCGCGGACACTGAAGCTTTCTTT
CDR3 protein: CASSNLRAADTEAFF
J gene: TRBJ1-1
D gene: -
V gene: TRBV5-1
clone size: many

CDR3 DNA: TGTGCCACCAGCGGGGGACTGGAGACGGGATACCTTTTC
CDR3 protein: CATSGGLETGYLF
J gene: TRBJ2-7
D gene: -
V gene: TRBV15
clone size: many